Each of the 25 T cell receptor beta chains below was sequenced from the same sample in a study of T cell changes during pregnancy in multiple sclerosis. Clones were read by immunoSEQ multiplex PCR, and TCRdb kept only the in-frame ones, dropping some. In the table there are 30,000 to 45,000 clones, roughly 91% of which are singletons. Here the sequenced sample was CD4+ T cells from peripheral blood mononuclear cells, taken in the second trimester of pregnancy. The receptors were sampled from a female donor in good health, enrolled as a control in a pregnancy study.

The rearrangement links TRBV9 to TRBJ2-3; TRBD2 matches 8 bases. The germline CDR1 and CDR2 sequences are SGDLS and YYNGEE. J was trimmed by 5 bases and V by 0 bases; bases with no gene match: 5. The CDR3 contains 15 residues. The CDR3 DNA follows: TGTGCCAGCAGCGTAGGACGGGGGGGCCAAGATACGCAGTATTTT. As protein: CASSVGRGGQDTQYF. The complete variable domain, with remaining parts taken from reference TRBV9 and TRBJ2-3, reads DSGVTQTPKHLITATGQRVTLRCSPRSGDLSVYWYQQSLDQGLQFLIQYYNGEERAKGNILERFSAQQFPDLHSELNLSSLELGDSALYFCASSVGRGGQDTQYFGPGTRLTVL.

The chain has TRBV18 and TRBJ1-4; no clear D gene. Germline V CDR1 and CDR2: KGHSH, LQKENI. CDR3 length equals 12 residues. Trimming cost V 3 bases and J 5 bases, with 4 bases left between them. CDR3 amino acids: CASSPLNEKLFF. The CDR3 coding sequence is TGTGCCAGCTCACCCCTCAATGAAAAACTGTTTTTT.

This sequence joins TRBV5-8 and TRBJ1-1; D remains ambiguous. V shed 4 bases and J shed 0 bases, with 13 bases lying between them. This CDR3 region has 15 residues. Per the germline V gene, CDR1 is SGHTS and CDR2 is YDEGEE. The CDR3 nucleotides read TGTGCCAGCAGCCTAGAACCACTCATGAACACTGAAGCTTTCTTT. It translates to CASSLEPLMNTEAFF.

V is TRBV7-3 and J is TRBJ2-2; weak D call: TRBD2 (7 bases). The germline V gene encodes CDR1 SGHTA and CDR2 FQGTGA. The CDR3 loop spans 15 amino acids. Trimming cost V 2 bases and J 2 bases, with 9 bases left between them. CDR3 region: CASSLRGANTGELFF. The DNA for the CDR3 is TGTGCCAGCAGCTTACGGGGGGCTAACACCGGGGAGCTGTTTTTT.

This clone was seen only a few times. Sequence at one end of the junction differs from germline and may be a read error. The genes are TRBV7-7 and TRBJ2-5; 9 nucleotides align to TRBD1. The CDR3 sequence is 14 residues long. CDR1 is SSHAT and CDR2 is FNYEAQ in the germline V gene (reference sequence). CDR3 nucleotides: TGTGCTAGCAGCCACACAGGGGGCATAGCGACCCAGTACTTC. Its protein is CASSHTGGIATQYF.

This chain uses TRBV6-1 with TRBJ2-5, with D maybe TRBD1 (6 bases). CDR3 length equals 14 residues. The germline gives CDR1 MNHNS, CDR2 SASEGT. V lost 4 bases and J 1 base, leaving 10 bases between the germline ends. The CDR3 loop is CASSAYRVQETQYF. The CDR3 region has the DNA TGTGCCAGCAGTGCGTACAGGGTCCAAGAGACCCAGTACTTC.

The chain recombines TRBV7-9 with TRBJ2-3, with 9 bases aligning to TRBD1. This CDR3 contains 16 residues. CDR1 and CDR2 from the germline V gene are SEHNR and FQNEAQ (reference sequence). The J segment lost 0 bases and the V segment lost 3 bases, leaving 4 bases of the junction unmatched. DNA of the CDR3: TGTGCCAGCAGCTTCGACAGGGGGGGGAGCACAGATACGCAGTATTTT. It translates to CASSFDRGGSTDTQYF.

The V call is TRBV5-6, the J call TRBJ2-1; the D is unclear. CDR1 and CDR2 from the germline V gene are SGHDT and YYEEEE. The CDR3 length is 13 residues. V was pared by 6 bases and J by 9 bases, with 16 bases between. The DNA of the CDR3 is TGTGCCAGCATCGAGGCTAGTCGTAGTGAGCAGTTCTTC. As protein: CASIEASRSEQFF.

The gene calls are TRBV30 and TRBJ2-3; D gene uncertain. The V and J ends lost 2 bases and 5 bases respectively, with 5 bases between them. This CDR3 has 11 residues. Germline-derived CDR1 and CDR2 are GTSNPN and SVGIG (reference sequence). The CDR3 DNA reads as TGTGCCTGGAGTCCCAAAGATACGCAGTATTTT. Protein product: CAWSPKDTQYF.

The gene calls are TRBV6-1 and TRBJ2-1; 7 nucleotides align to TRBD1. V shed 7 bases, J shed 6 bases, and the junction held 9 bases outside the gene matches. This CDR3 comprises 14 residues. In germline, CDR1 is MNHNS, CDR2 SASEGT. CDR3 region: CASITGQRSNEQFF. For the CDR3, the DNA is TGTGCCAGCATTACGGGACAGCGGTCCAATGAGCAGTTCTTC.

The CDR3 sequence is CASSRTPGQVSTYEQYF. The CDR3 DNA sequence: TGTGCCAGCAGCCGGACCCCGGGACAGGTTTCAACCTACGAGCAGTACTTC. The gene calls are TRBV27 and TRBJ2-7; 8 nucleotides agree with TRBD1. Germline V CDR1 and CDR2: MNHEY, SMNVEV (reference sequence). V shed 6 bases, J shed 2 bases, and the junction held 15 bases outside the gene matches. The CDR3 consists of 17 residues.

This clone has a single count. V usage is TRBV20-1 and J usage is TRBJ2-5, with TRBD1 as a possible D gene (6 bases). Germline CDR1 DFQATT, CDR2 SNEGSKA (reference sequence). The CDR3 consists of 11 residues. Here the CDR3 reads CRVGGGETQYF. CDR3 coding DNA: TGCAGGGTAGGGGGTGGAGAGACCCAGTACTTC.

This clone occurred once. The gene calls are TRBV15 and TRBJ1-1; D not certain. Trimming pared 0 bases from V and 2 bases from J, leaving 10 bases between. Germline V lookup: CDR1 LNHNV, CDR2 YYDKDF (reference sequence). CDR3 length: 15 residues. The CDR3 reads CATSREADKNTEAFF. The CDR3 DNA follows: TGTGCCACCAGCAGAGAGGCAGACAAAAACACTGAAGCTTTCTTT.

This chain links TRBV5-1 with TRBJ2-7; 7 bases agree with TRBD1. The CDR3 length is 16 residues. The germline gives CDR1 SGHRS, CDR2 YFSETQ. J lost 5 bases, V lost 4 bases, and 15 bases had no gene match. In nucleotides, the CDR3 is TGCGCCAGCAGCCCCGGCCCGGGGCAGGGGGACCACGAGCAGTACTTC. Translating gives CASSPGPGQGDHEQYF. The whole variable domain, remainder taken from reference TRBV5-1 and TRBJ2-7, is KAGVTQTPRYLIKTRGQQVTLSCSPISGHRSVSWYQQTPGQGLQFLFEYFSETQRNKGNFPGRFSGRQFSNSRSEMNVSTLELGDSALYLCASSPGPGQGDHEQYFGPGTRLTVT.

The chain couples TRBV6-6 to TRBJ1-4, with 8 bases aligning to TRBD1. The CDR3 runs to 14 residues. Germline V CDR1 and CDR2: MNHNY, SVGAGI (reference sequence). Trimming cost V 6 bases and J 6 bases; bases outside gene matches: 6. CDR3 residues: CASSLGTGYEKLFF. The CDR3 DNA follows: TGTGCCAGCAGCCTTGGGACAGGCTATGAAAAACTGTTTTTT.

The gene calls are TRBV9 and TRBJ2-1, with 9 bases identical to TRBD2. The junction had 7 bases not matched to a gene; V was cut back by 3 bases and J by 9 bases. The V gene's germline CDR1 is SGDLS and CDR2 YYNGEE. The CDR3 consists of 14 residues. CDR3 region: CASSGPGLASEQFF. The CDR3 nucleotides are TGTGCCAGCAGCGGCCCGGGACTAGCTAGTGAGCAGTTCTTC.

The chain joins TRBV9 to TRBJ2-3; 7 bases line up with TRBD1. V trimming: 4 bases; J trimming: 6 bases; junction bases outside the gene matches: 8. This CDR3 contains 14 residues. Germline V gene data show CDR1 as SGDLS and CDR2 as YYNGEE. The CDR3: CASSLGGDWDTQYF. The CDR3 DNA sequence: TGTGCCAGCAGCCTAGGGGGCGATTGGGATACGCAGTATTTT.

The chain employs TRBV6-1 and TRBJ1-2, with TRBD1 matching over 9 bases. This CDR3 has 17 residues. Trimming took 2 bases from V and 6 from J; bases not matched to a gene: 13. Germline values: CDR1 MNHNS, CDR2 SASEGT. Written as DNA, the CDR3 is TGTGCCAGCAGTGAAAGAGGCTGGGGGACAGGGCTAGATGGCTACACCTTC. Its protein is CASSERGWGTGLDGYTF.

The gene calls are TRBV18 and TRBJ2-3; 10 bases align to TRBD2. The junction had 2 bases not matched to a gene; V was cut back by 6 bases and J by 5 bases. Germline V gene lookup returns CDR1 KGHSH and CDR2 LQKENI. The CDR3 spans 13 residues. CDR3 residues: CASSRTSGDTQYF. The CDR3 DNA sequence: TGTGCCAGCTCCCGGACTAGCGGAGATACGCAGTATTTT.

The chain carries TRBV27 and TRBJ2-2, with 9 bases that match TRBD1. CDR3 size: 15 residues. Germline V CDR1 and CDR2: MNHEY, SMNVEV (reference sequence). Trimming cost V 6 bases and J 7 bases; bases outside gene matches: 9. DNA for the CDR3: TGTGCCAGCAGCGGGACAGGGACTGAGAGCGGGGAGCTGTTTTTT. Translation gives CASSGTGTESGELFF.

This clone is labeled medium-sized (0.01 to 0.1%). This chain uses TRBV7-9 with TRBJ2-7; 7 nucleotides match TRBD2. V shed 3 bases and J 5 bases; nucleotides not matched to a gene: 4. The CDR3 is 13 residues long. CDR1 SEHNR and CDR2 FQNEAQ come from the germline V gene (reference sequence). CDR3 in amino acids: CASSFRTSDEQYF. The CDR3 nucleotides are TGTGCCAGCAGCTTCCGGACTAGTGACGAGCAGTACTTC.

The chain has TRBV6-5 and TRBJ2-7; D might be TRBD1 (6 bases). Germline V CDR1 and CDR2: MNHEY, SVGAGI. The V end was cut by 5 bases, the J end by 6 bases, with 17 bases between. The CDR3 sequence is 14 residues long. This chain's CDR3 is CASSDLQGRVEQYF. DNA for the CDR3: TGTGCCAGCAGTGACCTACAGGGTAGGGTCGAGCAGTACTTC.

This clone was picked up one time. This chain uses TRBV5-1 with TRBJ2-1, with D tentatively TRBD2 (6 bases). Germline-derived CDR1 and CDR2 are SGHRS and YFSETQ. The CDR3 totals 16 residues. V was trimmed by 4 bases and J by 3 bases, leaving 17 bases between them. The CDR3 sequence: CASSPLGGEGYNEQFF. As DNA, the CDR3 is TGCGCCAGCAGCCCCCTGGGGGGAGAGGGCTACAATGAGCAGTTCTTC.

V and J are TRBV5-6 and TRBJ1-3; no clear D. Between the trimmed V and J ends, which lost 0 bases and 5 bases, there was a span of 9 bases. This CDR3 is 14 amino acids long. Per the germline V gene, CDR1 is SGHDT and CDR2 is YYEEEE. The CDR3 loop reads CASSLGARRNTIYF. CDR3 in DNA: TGTGCCAGCAGCTTGGGAGCCCGAAGAAACACCATATATTTT.

This clone was seen once. The genes are TRBV5-6 and TRBJ2-3, with a tentative D call TRBD1 (5 bases). CDR1 is SGHDT, CDR2 YYEEEE, per germline. Trimming pared 3 bases from V and 4 bases from J, leaving 24 bases between. The CDR3 runs to 18 residues. CDR3 bases: TGTGCCAGCAGCTCCACTTACATAGGGGCGCGTAGACCAGATACGCAGTATTTT. Translation: CASSSTYIGARRPDTQYF.